Following are 9 T cell receptor beta chains from one sample sequenced in a study of technical replicates of blood from a handful of donors (TCRdb year 2017). Library construction relied on the immunoSEQ multiplex PCR assay. TCRdb provides this immuneACCESS table in a form limited to in-frame rearrangements. Some clones are lacking; in checked studies, under half of them reflect an unresolved V gene, and why the rest are absent is not known. In this sample the table shows around 79,000 clones, roughly nine tenths of which occur a single time. Clones ranked in the top ten supply 0.2% to 0.25% of the sample. Sequenced input: T cells isolated from PBMCs. The receptors were sampled from a human donor in good health.

DNA of the CDR3: TGTGCCAGCAGCTTAGCGGAAGGGGGCAAACCTATAAACTATGGCTACACCTTC. Its protein is CASSLAEGGKPINYGYTF. The chain uses TRBV7-8 and TRBJ1-2; 7 bases match TRBD1. This CDR3 contains 18 residues. Germline CDR1 SGHVS, CDR2 FQNEAQ. V shed 0 bases and J 2 bases; nucleotides not matched to a gene: 12.

CDR3 nucleotides: TGTGCCAGCAGCCCATGGGCAGGGGGGTTTCCTGAAGCTTTCTTT. Encoded protein: CASSPWAGGFPEAFF. The J gene is TRBJ1-1, the V gene TRBV7-9; TRBD1 matches 7 bases. Trimming took 5 bases from V and 6 from J; bases not matched to a gene: 12. The germline CDR1 and CDR2 sequences are SEHNR and FQNEAQ (reference sequence). This CDR3 comprises 15 residues.

Here the CDR3 reads CASSPNREAYEQYF. CDR3 nucleotides: TGTGCCAGCAGCCCAAACAGGGAAGCCTACGAGCAGTACTTC. The genes are TRBV11-3 and TRBJ2-7, with D possibly being TRBD1 (6 bases). The CDR3 runs 14 residues. V lost 5 bases and J lost 2, with 13 bases in between. The germline V gene has CDR1 SGHNT and CDR2 YENEEA.

The rearrangement joins TRBV12-5 to TRBJ2-1, with a possible D match to TRBD1 (5 bases). CDR3 size: 14 residues. The germline V gene has CDR1 LGHNT and CDR2 FRNRAP. The V gene lost 0 bases and the J gene lost 3 bases, with 6 bases spanning the gap. The CDR3 spells CASGLVDSYNEQFF. The CDR3 DNA reads as TGTGCTAGTGGTTTGGTTGACAGCTACAATGAGCAGTTCTTC. The full variable domain, in which reference TRBV12-5 and TRBJ2-1 provide the parts outside the CDR3, is DARVTQTPRHKVTEMGQEVTMRCQPILGHNTVFWYRQTMMQGLELLAYFRNRAPLDDSGMPKDRFSAEMPDATLATLKIQPSEPRDSAVYFCASGLVDSYNEQFFGPGTRLTVL.

This clone has a handful of counts. This chain links TRBV25-1 with TRBJ2-7; D might be TRBD1 (5 bases). CDR3 size: 14 residues. Germline CDR1 is MGHDK and CDR2 is SYGVNS. Trimming took off 4 bases at V and 2 bases at J, with 12 bases between the two ends. This CDR3 reads CASSGNQGTYEQYF. The CDR3 DNA sequence: TGTGCCAGCAGTGGCAATCAGGGTACCTACGAGCAGTACTTC.

This chain connects TRBV10-3 to TRBJ2-2, with a weak D call TRBD2 (6 bases). Germline V gene sequence: CDR1 ENHRY, CDR2 SYGVKD. V lost 6 bases and J 7 bases, leaving 12 bases between the germline ends. The CDR3 has 13 residues. CDR3: CAIRGEEGGELFF. The CDR3 nucleotides are TGTGCCATCAGAGGGGAGGAGGGCGGGGAGCTGTTTTTT.

The chain couples TRBV11-2 to TRBJ2-7; 11 bases line up with TRBD1. This CDR3 has 16 residues. With 3 bases clipped from V and 4 bases from J, the junction kept 8 bases outside the gene matches. The germline CDR1 and CDR2 sequences are SGHAT and FQNNGV. The CDR3 here is CASSFNSGTGGYEQYF. Written as DNA, the CDR3 is TGTGCCAGCAGCTTCAACTCCGGGACAGGGGGGTACGAGCAGTACTTC. The whole variable domain, filled in from reference TRBV11-2 and TRBJ2-7, reads EAGVAQSPRYKIIEKRQSVAFWCNPISGHATLYWYQQILGQGPKLLIQFQNNGVVDDSQLPKDRFSAERLKGVDSTLKIQPAKLEDSAVYLCASSFNSGTGGYEQYFGPGTRLTVT.

The chain uses TRBV6-6 and TRBJ2-7; tentative D call: TRBD2 (7 bases). This CDR3 is 15 amino acids long. V was pared by 6 bases and J by 3 bases, with 18 bases between. Germline CDR1 is MNHNY and CDR2 is SVGAGI (reference sequence). Written as DNA, the CDR3 is TGTGCCAGCAGATCCTCCGAGGGGGGGAGCTACGAGCAGTACTTC. It encodes CASRSSEGGSYEQYF.

This chain joins TRBV7-8 and TRBJ1-1, with 7 bases matching TRBD1. The CDR3 spans 15 residues. The germline gives CDR1 SGHVS, CDR2 FQNEAQ. The V segment lost 1 base and the J segment 0 bases; nucleotides outside the gene matches: 2. CDR3 sequence: CASSLGGQLNTEAFF. The CDR3 nucleotides read TGTGCCAGCAGCTTAGGGGGACAGTTGAACACTGAAGCTTTCTTT.